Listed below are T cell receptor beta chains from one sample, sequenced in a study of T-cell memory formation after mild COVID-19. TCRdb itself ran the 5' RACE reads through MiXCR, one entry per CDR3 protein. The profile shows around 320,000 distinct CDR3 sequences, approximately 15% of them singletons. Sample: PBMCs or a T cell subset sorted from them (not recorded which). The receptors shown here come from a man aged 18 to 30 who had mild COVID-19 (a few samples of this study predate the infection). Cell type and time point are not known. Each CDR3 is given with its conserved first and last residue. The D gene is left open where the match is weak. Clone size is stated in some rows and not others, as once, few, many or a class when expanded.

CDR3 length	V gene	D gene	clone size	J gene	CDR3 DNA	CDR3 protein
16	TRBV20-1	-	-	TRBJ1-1	TGCAGTGCTCGAGGGGCCACCTCCCGGGGGGACACTGAAGCTTTCTTT	CSARGATSRGDTEAFF
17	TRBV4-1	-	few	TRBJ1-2	TGCGCCAGCAGCCAAGATCATCGGGGGGCGGTTGGCTATGGCTACACCTTC	CASSQDHRGAVGYGYTF
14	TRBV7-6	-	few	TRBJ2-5	TGTGCCAGCAGCTTAGCGCTGGGGTTGGAGACCCAGTACTTC	CASSLALGLETQYF
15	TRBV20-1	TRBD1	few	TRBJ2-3	TGCAGTGCTAGAGATCCGGGACAGGGCGCAGATACGCAGTATTTT	CSARDPGQGADTQYF
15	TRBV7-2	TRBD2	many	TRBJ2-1	TGTGCCAGCAGCCAAACTAGCGGGGGGGCTCGGGAGCAGTTCTTC	CASSQTSGGAREQFF
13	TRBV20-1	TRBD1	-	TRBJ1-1	TGCAGTGCTAGAGAAGACAGGGCCACTGAAGCTTTCTTT	CSAREDRATEAFF
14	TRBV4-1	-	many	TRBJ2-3	TGCGCCAGTAAACCGGGACACAGCACAGATACGCAGTATTTT	CASKPGHSTDTQYF
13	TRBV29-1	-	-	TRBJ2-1	TGCAGCGTTGGGCCTAGCTCCTACAATGAGCAGTTCTTC	CSVGPSSYNEQFF
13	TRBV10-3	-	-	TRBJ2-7	TGTTCCATCACGAGTGGACAACTCTACGAGCAGTACTTC	CSITSGQLYEQYF
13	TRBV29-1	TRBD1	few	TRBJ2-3	TGCAGCAACAGGGGCAGGACCACAGATACGCAGTATTTT	CSNRGRTTDTQYF
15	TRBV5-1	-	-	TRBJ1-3	TGCGCCAGCAGCCCAGATCTAGATTTTGGAAACACCATATATTTT	CASSPDLDFGNTIYF
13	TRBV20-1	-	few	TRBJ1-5	TGCAGTGCTAGAGAGGCCCTAAGTCAGCCCCAGCATTTT	CSAREALSQPQHF
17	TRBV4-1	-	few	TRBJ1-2	TGCGCCAGCAGCCAAGCGGGTCGACACTTTACTTTCGGGGTGTACACCTTC	CASSQAGRHFTFGVYTF
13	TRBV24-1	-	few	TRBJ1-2	TGTGCCACCAGTGATTTCCGCAACTATGGCTACACCTTC	CATSDFRNYGYTF
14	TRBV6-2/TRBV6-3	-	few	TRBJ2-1	TGTGCCAGCAGTTACTCGGGAACGAGCAATGAGCAGTTCTTC	CASSYSGTSNEQFF
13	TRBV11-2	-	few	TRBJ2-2	TGTGCCAGCAGCTTAGATGGTCCCGGGGAGCTGTTTTTT	CASSLDGPGELFF
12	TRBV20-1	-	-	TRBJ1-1	TGCAGTGCTCCACGCATGGGCCGTGAAGCTTTCTTT	CSAPRMGREAFF
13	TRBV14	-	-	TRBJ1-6	TGTGCCAGCAGCCAACACGCGAATTCACCCCTCCACTTT	CASSQHANSPLHF
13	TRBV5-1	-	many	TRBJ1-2	TGCGCCAGCACTCCCGGGGTGAACTATGGCTACACCTTC	CASTPGVNYGYTF
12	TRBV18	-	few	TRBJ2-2	TGTGCCAGCTCACTGGCCCTACAGCCTCTGTTTTTT	CASSLALQPLFF
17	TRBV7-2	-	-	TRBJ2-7	TGTGCCAGCAGCTTAAGGTTAACAGGGACCGCCCCCTACGAGCAGTACTTC	CASSLRLTGTAPYEQYF
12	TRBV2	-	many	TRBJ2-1	TGTGCCAGCAGGCCGGGACTCGCGGAGCAGTTCTTC	CASRPGLAEQFF
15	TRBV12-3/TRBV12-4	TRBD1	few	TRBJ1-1	TGTGCCAGCAGTTTAGTGGGCCAGGGGGAGACTGAAGCTTTCTTT	CASSLVGQGETEAFF
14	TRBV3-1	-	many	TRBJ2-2	TGTGCCAGCAGCCCGGGGGCGAACACCGGGGAGCTGTTTTTT	CASSPGANTGELFF
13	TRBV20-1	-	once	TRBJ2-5	TGCAGTGCTGGGCCCGGGACGGGAGAGACCCAGTACTTC	CSAGPGTGETQYF
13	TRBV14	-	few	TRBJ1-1	TGTGCCAGCAGCCCGGTGAGGGGGGGCTTGGCTTTCTTT	CASSPVRGGLAFF
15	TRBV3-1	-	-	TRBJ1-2	TGTGCCAGCAGCCAAGGGCCTCAAGCGGGCTATGGCTACACCTTC	CASSQGPQAGYGYTF
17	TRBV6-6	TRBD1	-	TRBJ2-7	TGTGCCAGCAGTTACACCATGGACAGGGTGAGCTCCTACGAGCAGTACTTC	CASSYTMDRVSSYEQYF
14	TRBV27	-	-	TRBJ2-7	TGTGCCAGCATTCCCTCGGCGGGCCTCTACGAGCAGTACTTC	CASIPSAGLYEQYF
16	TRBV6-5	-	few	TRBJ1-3	TGTGCCAGCAGAACACCGGGACAAGGCTCTGGAAACACCATATATTTT	CASRTPGQGSGNTIYF
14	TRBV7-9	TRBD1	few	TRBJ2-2	TGTGCCAGCAGCCGGGACAGGGCAACCGGGGAGCTGTTTTTT	CASSRDRATGELFF
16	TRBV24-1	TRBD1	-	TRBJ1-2	TGTGCCACCAGTGATTACCCGACGACAGGGGCCTATGGCTACACCTTC	CATSDYPTTGAYGYTF
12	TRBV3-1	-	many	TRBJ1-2	TGTGCCACCAGTTTCGGGAACTATGGCTACACCTTC	CATSFGNYGYTF
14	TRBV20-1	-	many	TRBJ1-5	TGCAGTGCTAGAGTTCCGGGACACCATCAGCCCCAGCATTTT	CSARVPGHHQPQHF
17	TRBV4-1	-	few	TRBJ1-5	TGCGCCAGCAGCCAAGCCCTCAAAAACGAGGGGGGGCAGCCCCAGCATTTT	CASSQALKNEGGQPQHF
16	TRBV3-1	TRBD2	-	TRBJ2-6	TGTGCCAGCAGCCGGGAGGGAGCAAGGAGGGCCAACGTCCTGACTTTC	CASSREGARRANVLTF
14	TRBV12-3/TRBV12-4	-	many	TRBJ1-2	TGTGCCAGCAGTTCCGGTGGAGGGGACTATGGCTACACCTTC	CASSSGGGDYGYTF
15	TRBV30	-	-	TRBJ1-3	TGTGCCTGGAGTGTACGTGGGATCTCTGGAAACACCATATATTTT	CAWSVRGISGNTIYF
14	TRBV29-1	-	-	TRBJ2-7	TGCAGCGTTGTCGGCAGCGGCGTAACCTACGAGCAGTACTTC	CSVVGSGVTYEQYF
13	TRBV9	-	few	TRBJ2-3	TGTGCCAGCAGCGTAGCTCCCGACCGTACGCAGTATTTT	CASSVAPDRTQYF
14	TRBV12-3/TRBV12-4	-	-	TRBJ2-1	TGTGCCAGCAGGCCACTAGAACCCTACAATGAGCAGTTCTTC	CASRPLEPYNEQFF
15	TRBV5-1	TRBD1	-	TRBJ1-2	TGCGCCAGCAGCTTTGGGACAGCGCTAGAGCCCGGCTACACCTTC	CASSFGTALEPGYTF
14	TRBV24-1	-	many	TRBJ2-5	TGTGCCACCAGCCGAACAGGGAGCAAAGAGACCCAGTACTTC	CATSRTGSKETQYF
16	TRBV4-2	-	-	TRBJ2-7	TGTGCCAGCAGCCAAGATGGGGCCATCCCCTCCTACGAGCAGTACTTC	CASSQDGAIPSYEQYF
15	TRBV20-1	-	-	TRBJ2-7	TGCAGTGCTAGAGATCCGGGACACTTCTCCTACGAGCAGTACTTC	CSARDPGHFSYEQYF
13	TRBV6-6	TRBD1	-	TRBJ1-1	TGTGCCAGCAGTCGCGCCGGGACAGGCGAAGCTTTCTTT	CASSRAGTGEAFF
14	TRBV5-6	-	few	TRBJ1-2	TGTGCCAGCAGCTCAGTAAGGGACCTACGGGACTACACCTTC	CASSSVRDLRDYTF
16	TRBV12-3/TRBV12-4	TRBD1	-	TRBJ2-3	TGTGCCAGCAGTTTATGGTTAGGGGACAGGGAAGATACGCAGTATTTT	CASSLWLGDREDTQYF